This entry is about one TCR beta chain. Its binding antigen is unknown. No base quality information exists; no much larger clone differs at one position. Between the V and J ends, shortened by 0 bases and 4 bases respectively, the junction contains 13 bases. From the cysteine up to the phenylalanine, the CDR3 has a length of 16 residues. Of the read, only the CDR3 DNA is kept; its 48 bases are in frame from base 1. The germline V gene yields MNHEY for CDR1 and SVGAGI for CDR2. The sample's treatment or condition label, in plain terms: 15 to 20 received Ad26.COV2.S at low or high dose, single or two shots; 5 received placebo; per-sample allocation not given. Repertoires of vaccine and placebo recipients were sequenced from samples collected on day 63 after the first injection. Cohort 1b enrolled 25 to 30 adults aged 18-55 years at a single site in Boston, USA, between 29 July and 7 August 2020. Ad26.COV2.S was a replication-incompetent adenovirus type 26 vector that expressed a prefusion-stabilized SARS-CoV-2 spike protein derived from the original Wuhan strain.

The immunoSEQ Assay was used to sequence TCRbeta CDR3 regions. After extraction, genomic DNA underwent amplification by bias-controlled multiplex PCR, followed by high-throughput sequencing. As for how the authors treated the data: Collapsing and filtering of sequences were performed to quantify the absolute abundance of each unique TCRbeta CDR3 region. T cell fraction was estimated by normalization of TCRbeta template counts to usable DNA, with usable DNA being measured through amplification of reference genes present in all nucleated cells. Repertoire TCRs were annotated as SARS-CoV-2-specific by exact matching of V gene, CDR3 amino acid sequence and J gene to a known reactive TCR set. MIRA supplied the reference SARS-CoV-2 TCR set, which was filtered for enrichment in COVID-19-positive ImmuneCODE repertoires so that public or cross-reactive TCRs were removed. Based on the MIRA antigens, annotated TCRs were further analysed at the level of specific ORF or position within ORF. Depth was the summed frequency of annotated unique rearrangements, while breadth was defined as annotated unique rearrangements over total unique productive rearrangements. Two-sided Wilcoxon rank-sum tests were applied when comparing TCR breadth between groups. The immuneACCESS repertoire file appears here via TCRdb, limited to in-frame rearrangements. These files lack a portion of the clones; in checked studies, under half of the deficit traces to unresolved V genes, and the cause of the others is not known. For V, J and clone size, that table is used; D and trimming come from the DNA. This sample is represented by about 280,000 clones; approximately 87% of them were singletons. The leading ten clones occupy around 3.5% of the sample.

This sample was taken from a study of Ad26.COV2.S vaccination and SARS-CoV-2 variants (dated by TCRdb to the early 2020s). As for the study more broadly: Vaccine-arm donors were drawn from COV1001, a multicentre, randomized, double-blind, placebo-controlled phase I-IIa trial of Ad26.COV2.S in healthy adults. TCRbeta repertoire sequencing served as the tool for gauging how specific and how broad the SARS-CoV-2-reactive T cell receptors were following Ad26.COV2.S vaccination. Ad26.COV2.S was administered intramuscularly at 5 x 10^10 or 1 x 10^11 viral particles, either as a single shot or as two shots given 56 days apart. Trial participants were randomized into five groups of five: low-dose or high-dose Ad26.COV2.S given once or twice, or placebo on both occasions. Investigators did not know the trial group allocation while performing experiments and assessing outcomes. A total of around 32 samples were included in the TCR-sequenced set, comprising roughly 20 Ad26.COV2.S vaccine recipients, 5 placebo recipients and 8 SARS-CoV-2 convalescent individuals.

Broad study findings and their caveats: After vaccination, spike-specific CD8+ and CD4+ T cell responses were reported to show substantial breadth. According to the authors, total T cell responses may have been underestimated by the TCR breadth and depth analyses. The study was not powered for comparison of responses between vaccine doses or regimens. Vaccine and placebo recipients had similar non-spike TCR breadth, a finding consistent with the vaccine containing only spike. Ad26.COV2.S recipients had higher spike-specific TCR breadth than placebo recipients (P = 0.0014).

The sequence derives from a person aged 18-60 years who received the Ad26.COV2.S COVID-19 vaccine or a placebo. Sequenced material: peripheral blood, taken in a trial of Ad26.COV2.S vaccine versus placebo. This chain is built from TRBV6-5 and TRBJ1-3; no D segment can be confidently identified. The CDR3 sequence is CASSYSVGAEGNTIYF. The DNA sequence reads TGTGCCAGCAGTTACTCGGTGGGCGCGGAAGGAAACACCATATATTTT.